This paragraph covers one T cell receptor beta chain sequence. Its antigen is unidentified. The table came from immunoSEQ multiplex PCR; TCRdb's copy has only in-frame clones and leaves some out. This sample yields tens of thousands of clones, of which 79% are seen a single time; just over 2.5% belongs to the top ten. Trimming stripped 5 bases from V and 5 bases from J, with 17 bases between. CDR3 length: 14 amino acids. CDR1 and CDR2 (germline): SGHDT, YYEEEE. Patients had HPV-negative, locally advanced oral cavity squamous cell carcinoma. The sample comes from a study of neoadjuvant anti-PD-1 for oral cavity cancer. Study details: Patients without progression received a fourth nivolumab dose around day 43, then surgical resection on days 50-56. Study-level results: Non-responders to neoadjuvant nivolumab had significantly more clonal PBMC T cells than responders.

This TCR was sampled from a person between 40 and 80 years old with oral cavity squamous cell carcinoma. V usage is TRBV5-6 and J usage is TRBJ2-7; possibly TRBD1 or TRBD2 for D (5 bases each). The sequencing used PBMCs, collected before nivolumab (anti-PD-1) treatment. Written as DNA, the CDR3 is TGTGCCAGCAGTTTTCAGGGAGTTAGGAACGAGCAGTACTTC. Encoded protein: CASSFQGVRNEQYF.